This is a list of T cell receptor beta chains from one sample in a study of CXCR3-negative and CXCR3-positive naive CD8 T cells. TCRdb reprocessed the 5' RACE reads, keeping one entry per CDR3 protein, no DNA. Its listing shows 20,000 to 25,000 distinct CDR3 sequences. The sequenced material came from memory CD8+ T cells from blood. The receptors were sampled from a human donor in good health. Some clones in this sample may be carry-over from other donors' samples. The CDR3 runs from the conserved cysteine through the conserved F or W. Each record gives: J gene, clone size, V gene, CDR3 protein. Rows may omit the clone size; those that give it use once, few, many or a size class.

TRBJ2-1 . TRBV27 CASSLSVRNEQFF
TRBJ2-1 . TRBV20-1 CSARDLYSGEYNEQFF
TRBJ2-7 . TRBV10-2 CASSGPGGYEQYF
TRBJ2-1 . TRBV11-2 CASLGYNEQFF
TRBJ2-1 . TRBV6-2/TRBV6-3 CASSRLGAGGANEQFF
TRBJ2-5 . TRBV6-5 CASSYTGTGGQETQYF
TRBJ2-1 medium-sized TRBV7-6 CASSLDFGGLGSYNEQFF
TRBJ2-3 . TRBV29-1 CSVEDPGTGNGADTQYF
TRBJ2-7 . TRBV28 CASSLIGGRIDEQYF
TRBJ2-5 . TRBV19 CASSLDRGRETQYF
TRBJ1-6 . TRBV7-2 CASSFPGSYNSPLHF
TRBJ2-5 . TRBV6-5 CASSYGTGQETQYF
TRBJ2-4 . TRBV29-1 CSVERGTGDIQYF
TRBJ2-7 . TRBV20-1 CSAIGQSYEQYF
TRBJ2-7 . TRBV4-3 CASSQYFGYEQYF
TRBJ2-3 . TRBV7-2 CASSLGPSTDTQYF
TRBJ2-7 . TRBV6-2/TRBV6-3 CASNHRGYEQYF
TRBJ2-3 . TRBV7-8 CASSPRQGSATDTQYF
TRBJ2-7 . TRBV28 CASSATGGGGEQYF
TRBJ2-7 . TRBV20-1 CSAGEQSSGLLYEQYF
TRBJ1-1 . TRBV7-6 CASSLERGANTEAFF
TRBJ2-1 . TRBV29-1 CSVPDGHRLYNEQFF
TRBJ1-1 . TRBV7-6 CASSLGWGTNVNTEAFF
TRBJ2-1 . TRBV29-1 CSVEYDSSYNEQFF
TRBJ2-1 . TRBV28 CASSLFGSGNEQFF
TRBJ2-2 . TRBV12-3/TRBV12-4 CASISGHSNTGELFF
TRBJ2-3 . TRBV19 CASSIPARGTDTQYF
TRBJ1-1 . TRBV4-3 CASSQYRGGSSMNTEAFF
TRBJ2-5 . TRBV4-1 CASSHHPDRVQETQYF
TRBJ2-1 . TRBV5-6 CASRMQGAEQFF
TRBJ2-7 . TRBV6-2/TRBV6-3 CASSPGQISYEQYF
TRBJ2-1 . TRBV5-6 CASSLSQRRGKGNEQFF
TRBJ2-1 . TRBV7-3 CASSFNNEQFF
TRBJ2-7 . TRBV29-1 CSVYKGGQGDHEQYF
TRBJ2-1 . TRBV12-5 CASVRGAAEQFF
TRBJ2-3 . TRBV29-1 CSLKEKLGFTDTQYF
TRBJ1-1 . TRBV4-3 CASSQERDLNTEAFF
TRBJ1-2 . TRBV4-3 CASSQGRTGNYGYTF
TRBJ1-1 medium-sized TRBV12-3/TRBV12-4 CAIRVLLTRGTEAFF
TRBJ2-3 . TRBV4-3 CASSHWGGGTDTQYF
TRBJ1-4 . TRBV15 CATSPPSRVATNEKLFF
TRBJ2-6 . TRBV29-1 CSAGQGISGANVLTF
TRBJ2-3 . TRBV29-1 CSVAGTEVFDRIDTQYF